This T cell receptor (beta chain) was profiled in a study of CD8 T cells in Susac syndrome. Study-level results: As the study acknowledged, the number of individuals who were part of its TCR sequencing and HLA analysis was relatively small.

TEMRA cells were FACS-enriched, while CD8+ and CD4+ T cells were negatively isolated. As to this clonotype: Its antigen is not identified.

The CDR3 consists of 17 residues. Trimming took off 6 bases at V and 0 bases at J, with 21 bases between the two ends. The V gene's germline CDR1 is DFQATT and CDR2 SNEGSKA (reference sequence). The RNA input was roughly 0.45 to 1 ug, and it was reverse transcribed with random hexamers. Amplification of TCR beta CDR3 by immunoSEQ multiplex PCR spanned 54 Vbeta and 13 Jbeta. TCRdb reprocessed the immunoSEQ multiplex PCR reads with MiXCR, giving one entry per CDR3 protein. The profile shows fewer than 150,000 distinct CDR3 sequences, 91% of them singletons. This chain joins TRBV20-1 and TRBJ2-1, with a weak D call TRBD2 (5 bases). Sequenced sample: CD8+ T cells from PBMCs. The clonotype comes from a human donor with multiple sclerosis. The CDR3 loop reads CSAPPSSRTPSYNEQFF. The CDR3 DNA follows: TGCAGTGCGCCTCCTAGCTCTCGGACCCCCTCCTACAATGAGCAGTTCTTC.